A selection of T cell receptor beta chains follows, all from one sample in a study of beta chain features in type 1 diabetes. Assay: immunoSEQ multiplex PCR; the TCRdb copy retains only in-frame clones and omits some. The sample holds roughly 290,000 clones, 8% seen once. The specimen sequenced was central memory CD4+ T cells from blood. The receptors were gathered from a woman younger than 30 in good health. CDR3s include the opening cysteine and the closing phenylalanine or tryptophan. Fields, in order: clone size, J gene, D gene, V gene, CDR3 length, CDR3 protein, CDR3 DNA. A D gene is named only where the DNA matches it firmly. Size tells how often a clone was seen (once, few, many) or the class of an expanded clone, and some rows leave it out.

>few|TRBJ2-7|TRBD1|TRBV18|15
CASSKTGQGPYEQYF
TGTGCCAGCTCAAAGACGGGACAGGGACCCTACGAGCAGTACTTC
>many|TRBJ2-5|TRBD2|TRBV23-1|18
CASSHPLEPSGDRETQYF
TGCGCCAGCAGTCATCCCCTGGAGCCTAGCGGGGATCGAGAGACCCAGTACTTC
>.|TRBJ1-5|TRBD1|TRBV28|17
CASRQVYRGRSNQPQHF
TGTGCCAGCAGACAAGTCTACAGGGGGAGAAGCAATCAGCCCCAGCATTTT
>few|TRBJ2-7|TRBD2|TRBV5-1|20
CASSYSPTNSLRGLATGQYF
TGCGCCAGCAGCTACTCCCCGACAAACAGCCTTCGAGGACTAGCTACCGGGCAGTACTTC
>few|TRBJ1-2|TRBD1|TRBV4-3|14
CASSRDRVSYGYTF
TGCGCCAGCAGCCGGGACAGGGTCTCCTATGGCTACACCTTC
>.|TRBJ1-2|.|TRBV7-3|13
CASSPQSTNGYTF
TGTGCCAGCAGCCCCCAGTCGACGAATGGCTACACCTTC
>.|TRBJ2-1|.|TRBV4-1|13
CASSLSGYNEQFF
TGCGCCAGCAGCCTCAGCGGATACAATGAGCAGTTCTTC
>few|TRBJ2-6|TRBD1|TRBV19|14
CASSDRAGANVLTF
TGTGCCAGTAGCGACAGGGCTGGGGCCAACGTCCTGACTTTC
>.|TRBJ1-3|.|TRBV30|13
CASGDGAGNTIYF
TGTGCCTCCGGAGACGGGGCTGGAAACACCATATATTTT
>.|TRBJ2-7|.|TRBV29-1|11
CSVGDFYEQYF
TGCAGCGTTGGGGATTTCTACGAGCAGTACTTC
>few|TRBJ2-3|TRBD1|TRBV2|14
CASRALRGPDTQYF
TGTGCCAGCAGGGCCCTGAGGGGGCCAGATACGCAGTATTTT
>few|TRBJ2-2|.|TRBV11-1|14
CASSLQGLGGELFF
TGTGCCAGCAGCTTACAGGGTTTAGGCGGGGAGCTGTTTTTT
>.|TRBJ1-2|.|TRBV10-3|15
CAISESYGAHYGYTF
TGTGCCATCAGTGAGTCATACGGGGCCCACTATGGCTACACCTTC
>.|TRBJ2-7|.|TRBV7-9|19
CASSPLTTGFNYGIYEQYF
TGTGCCAGCAGCCCACTCACGACAGGTTTCAACTACGGGATCTACGAGCAGTACTTC
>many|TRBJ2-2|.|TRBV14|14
CASSPLHRTGELFF
TGTGCCAGCAGCCCCCTCCATAGGACCGGGGAGCTGTTTTTT
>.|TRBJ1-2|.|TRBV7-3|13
CASSLGRGGGYTF
TGTGCCAGCAGCTTAGGCAGGGGTGGCGGCTACACCTTC
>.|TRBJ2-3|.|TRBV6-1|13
CASTQDSTDTQYF
TGTGCCAGCACCCAGGACAGCACAGATACGCAGTATTTT
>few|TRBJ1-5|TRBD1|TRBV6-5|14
CASSSGQGDQPQHF
TGTGCCAGCAGTTCTGGACAGGGAGATCAGCCCCAGCATTTT
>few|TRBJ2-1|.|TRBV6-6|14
CASSYSRVYNEQFF
TGTGCCAGCAGTTACTCGAGGGTCTACAATGAGCAGTTCTTC
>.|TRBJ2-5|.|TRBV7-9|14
CASSLGWDQETQYF
TGTGCCAGCAGCTTAGGGTGGGACCAAGAGACCCAGTACTTC
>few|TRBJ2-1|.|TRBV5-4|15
CASSLGLFGSNEQFF
TGTGCCAGCAGCTTGGGCCTCTTCGGGAGCAATGAGCAGTTCTTC
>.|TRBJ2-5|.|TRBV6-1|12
CASVRIQETQYF
TGTGCCAGTGTGCGTATACAAGAGACCCAGTACTTC
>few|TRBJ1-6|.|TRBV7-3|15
CASSSTKAGGSPLHF
TGTGCCAGCAGCTCGACCAAGGCAGGTGGTTCACCCCTCCACTTT
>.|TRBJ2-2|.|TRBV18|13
CASSPKTTGELFF
TGTGCCAGCTCACCTAAGACCACCGGGGAGCTGTTTTTT
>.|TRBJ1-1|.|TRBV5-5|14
CASSPSRANTEAFF
TGTGCCAGCAGCCCCTCGAGGGCGAACACTGAAGCTTTCTTT